This T cell receptor (beta chain) was retrieved from a study of blood T cell repertoires in COVID-19. Authors' data handling: Amplification from reference gene primers served as the basis for estimated nucleated cell counts. Data came from immunoSEQ multiplex PCR; TCRdb stores just in-frame clones and leaves some out. D and trimming were read from the DNA, whereas the V and J calls and clone size are those reported in that table. This repertoire shows approximately 270,000 clones, about nine tenths found once; its top ten account for under 2%. Regarding this clone: Other DNA sequences in the same sample also yield this CDR3.

V trimming: 6 bases; J trimming: 8 bases; junction bases outside the gene matches: 5. The CDR3 contains 12 residues. Cohort assignment relied on participant-reported clinical history. The clonotype was recovered from a man aged 35 to 55 who had recovered from COVID-19. This chain joins TRBV12-3 or TRBV12-4 and TRBJ1-2; 8 bases are shared with TRBD1. The sequenced sample consisted of PBMCs or T cells enriched from blood (not recorded which). CDR3 in amino acids: CASSLTGEGYTF. The CDR3 DNA sequence: TGTGCCAGCAGCTTGACAGGGGAAGGCTACACCTTC.